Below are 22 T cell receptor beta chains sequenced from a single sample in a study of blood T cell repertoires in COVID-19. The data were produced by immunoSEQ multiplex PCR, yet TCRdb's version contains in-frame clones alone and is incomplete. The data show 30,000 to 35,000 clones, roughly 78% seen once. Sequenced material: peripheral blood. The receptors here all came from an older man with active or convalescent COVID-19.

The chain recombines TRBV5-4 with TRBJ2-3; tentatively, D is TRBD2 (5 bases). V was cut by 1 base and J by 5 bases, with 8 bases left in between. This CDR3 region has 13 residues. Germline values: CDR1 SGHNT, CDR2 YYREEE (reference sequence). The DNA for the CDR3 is TGTGCCAGCAGCTTGCGGGCGGGAGATACGCAGTATTTT. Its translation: CASSLRAGDTQYF. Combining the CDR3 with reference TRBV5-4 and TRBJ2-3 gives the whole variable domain ETGVTQSPTHLIKTRGQQVTLRCSSQSGHNTVSWYQQALGQGPQFIFQYYREEENGRGNFPPRFSGLQFPNYSSELNVNALELDDSALYLCASSLRAGDTQYFGPGTRLTVL.

CDR3 DNA: TGTGCCAGCAGCCGTGAGGGAGGTGAAAAACTGTTTTTT. It is translated as CASSREGGEKLFF. The V call is TRBV3-1 (or the pseudogene TRBV3-2), the J call TRBJ1-4; D remains unclear. The germline gives CDR1 LGHDT, CDR2 YNNKEL (reference sequence). This CDR3 region has 13 residues. Trimming pared 4 bases from V and 7 bases from J, leaving 10 bases between.

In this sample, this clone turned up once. The DNA of the CDR3 is TGTGCCAGCAGCTTAGGCGGGACAGGAGAAGCTAACTATGGCTACACCTTC. It specifies CASSLGGTGEANYGYTF. The chain uses TRBV11-3 and TRBJ1-2; 8 positions match TRBD1. V gave up 1 base and J gave up 0 bases; unmatched junction bases: 7. The CDR3 loop spans 17 amino acids. Germline V gives CDR1 SGHNT, CDR2 YENEEA.

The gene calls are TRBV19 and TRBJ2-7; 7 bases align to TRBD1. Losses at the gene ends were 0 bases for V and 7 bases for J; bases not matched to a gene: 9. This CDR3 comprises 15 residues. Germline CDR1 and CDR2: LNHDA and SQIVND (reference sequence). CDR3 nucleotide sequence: TGTGCCAGTAGTATAGACGCTAGAGGGGGCCTAGAGCAGTACTTC. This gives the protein CASSIDARGGLEQYF.

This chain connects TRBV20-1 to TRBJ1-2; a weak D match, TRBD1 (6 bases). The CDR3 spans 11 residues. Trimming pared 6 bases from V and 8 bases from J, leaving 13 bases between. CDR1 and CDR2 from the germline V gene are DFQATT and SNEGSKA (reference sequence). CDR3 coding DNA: TGCAGTGCCTCTCCAGGGGAAGGCTACACCTTC. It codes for CSASPGEGYTF.

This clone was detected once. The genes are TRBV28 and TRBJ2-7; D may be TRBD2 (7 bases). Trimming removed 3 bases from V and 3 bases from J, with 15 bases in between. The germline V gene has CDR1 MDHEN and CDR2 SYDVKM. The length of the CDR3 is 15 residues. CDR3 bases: TGTGCCAGCAGTTTTAGGGGGGGGGTTGGCTACGAGCAGTACTTC. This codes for CASSFRGGVGYEQYF.

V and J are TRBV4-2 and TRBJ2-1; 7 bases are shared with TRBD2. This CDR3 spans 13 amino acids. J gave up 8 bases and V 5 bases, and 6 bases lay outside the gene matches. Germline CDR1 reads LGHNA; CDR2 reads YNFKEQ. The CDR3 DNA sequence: TGTGCCAGCAGCGCTCGCGGGGGTGATGAGCAGTTCTTC. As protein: CASSARGGDEQFF.

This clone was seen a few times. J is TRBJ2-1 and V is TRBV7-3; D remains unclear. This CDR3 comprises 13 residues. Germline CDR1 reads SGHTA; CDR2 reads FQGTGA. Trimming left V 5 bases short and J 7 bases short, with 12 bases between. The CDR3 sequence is CASSQEVQNEQFF. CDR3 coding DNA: TGTGCCAGCAGCCAAGAGGTTCAGAATGAGCAGTTCTTC.

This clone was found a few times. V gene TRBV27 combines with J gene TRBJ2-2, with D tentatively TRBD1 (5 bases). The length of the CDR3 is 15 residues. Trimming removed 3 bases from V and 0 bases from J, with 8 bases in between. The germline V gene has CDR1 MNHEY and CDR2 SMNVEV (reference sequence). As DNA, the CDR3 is TGTGCCAGCAGTTTGACAGCCGCGAACACCGGGGAGCTGTTTTTT. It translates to CASSLTAANTGELFF.

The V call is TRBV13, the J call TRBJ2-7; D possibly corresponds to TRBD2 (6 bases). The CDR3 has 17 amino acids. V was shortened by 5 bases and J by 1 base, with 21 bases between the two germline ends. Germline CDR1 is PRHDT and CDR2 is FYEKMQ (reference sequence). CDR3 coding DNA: TGTGCCAGCAGCCGGAGAGGTGGGACTCCTAATTCCTACGAGCAGTACTTC. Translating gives CASSRRGGTPNSYEQYF.

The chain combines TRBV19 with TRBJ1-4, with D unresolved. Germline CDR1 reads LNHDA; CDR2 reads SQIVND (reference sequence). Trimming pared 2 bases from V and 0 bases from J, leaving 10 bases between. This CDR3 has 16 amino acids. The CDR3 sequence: CASSIRGVATNEKLFF. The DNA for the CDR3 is TGTGCCAGTAGTATACGTGGAGTGGCAACTAATGAAAAACTGTTTTTT.

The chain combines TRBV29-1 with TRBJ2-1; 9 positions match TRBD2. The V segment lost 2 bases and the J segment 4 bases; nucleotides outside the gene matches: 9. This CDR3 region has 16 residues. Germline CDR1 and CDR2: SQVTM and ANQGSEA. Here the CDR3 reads CSVERLAGPLYNEQFF. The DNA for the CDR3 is TGCAGCGTTGAACGGCTAGCGGGGCCCCTGTACAATGAGCAGTTCTTC.

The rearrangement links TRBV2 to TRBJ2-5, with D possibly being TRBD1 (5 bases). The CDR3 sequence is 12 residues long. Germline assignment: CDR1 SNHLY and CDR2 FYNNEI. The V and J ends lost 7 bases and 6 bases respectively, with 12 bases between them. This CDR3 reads CASTGNLQTQYF. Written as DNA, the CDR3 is TGTGCCAGCACAGGGAATCTGCAGACCCAGTACTTC. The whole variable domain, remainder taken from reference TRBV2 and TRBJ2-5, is EPEVTQTPSHQVTQMGQEVILRCVPISNHLYFYWYRQILGQKVEFLVSFYNNEISEKSEIFDDQFSVERPDGSNFTLKIRSTKLEDSAMYFCASTGNLQTQYFGPGTRLLVL.

The CDR3 loop is CASSLAGQGQAFF. Written as DNA, the CDR3 is TGTGCCAGCAGCTTAGCAGGACAGGGCCAAGCTTTCTTT. This chain links TRBV11-3 with TRBJ1-1; 8 bases map to TRBD1. Unmatched junction bases numbered 4, after V lost 1 base and J lost 9 bases. The CDR3 is 13 residues long. CDR1 SGHNT and CDR2 YENEEA come from the germline V gene.

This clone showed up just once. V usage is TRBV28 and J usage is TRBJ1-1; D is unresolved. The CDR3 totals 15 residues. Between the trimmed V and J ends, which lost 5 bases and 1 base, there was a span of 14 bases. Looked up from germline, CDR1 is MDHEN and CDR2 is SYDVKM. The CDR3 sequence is CASSPLAAENTEAFF. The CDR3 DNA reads TGTGCCAGCAGTCCCCTGGCTGCAGAGAACACTGAAGCTTTCTTT.

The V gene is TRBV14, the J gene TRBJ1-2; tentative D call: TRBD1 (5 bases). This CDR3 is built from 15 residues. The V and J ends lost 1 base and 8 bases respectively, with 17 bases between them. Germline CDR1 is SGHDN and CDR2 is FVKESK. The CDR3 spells CASSQGALGARGYTF. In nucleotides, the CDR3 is TGTGCCAGCAGCCAAGGGGCTCTTGGGGCTCGGGGCTACACCTTC.

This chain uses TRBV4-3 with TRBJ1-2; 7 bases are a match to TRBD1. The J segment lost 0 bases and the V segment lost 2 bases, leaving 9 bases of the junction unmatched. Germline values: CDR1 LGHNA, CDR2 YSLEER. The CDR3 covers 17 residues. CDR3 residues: CASSQRGDRDTNYGYTF. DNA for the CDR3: TGCGCCAGCAGCCAACGGGGCGACAGGGATACTAACTATGGCTACACCTTC.

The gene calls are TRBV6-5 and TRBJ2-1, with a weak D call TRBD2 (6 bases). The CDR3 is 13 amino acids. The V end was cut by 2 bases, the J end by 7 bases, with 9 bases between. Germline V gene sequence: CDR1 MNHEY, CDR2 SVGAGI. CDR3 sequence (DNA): TGTGCCAGCAGTTACGGGCGGGGTAATGAGCAGTTCTTC. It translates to CASSYGRGNEQFF.

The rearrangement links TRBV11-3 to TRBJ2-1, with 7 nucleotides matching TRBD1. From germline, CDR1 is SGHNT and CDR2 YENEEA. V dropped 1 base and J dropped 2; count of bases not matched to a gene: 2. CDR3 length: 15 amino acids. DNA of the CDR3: TGTGCCAGCAGCTTAGGAGGGGGCCCCTACAATGAGCAGTTCTTC. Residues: CASSLGGGPYNEQFF.

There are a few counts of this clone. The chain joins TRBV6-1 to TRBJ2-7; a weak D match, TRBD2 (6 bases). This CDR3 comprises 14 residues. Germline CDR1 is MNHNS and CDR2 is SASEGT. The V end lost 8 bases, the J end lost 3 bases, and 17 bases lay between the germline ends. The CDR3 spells CASRRAQRNYEQYF. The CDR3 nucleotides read TGTGCCAGCCGGAGGGCCCAGCGGAACTACGAGCAGTACTTC.

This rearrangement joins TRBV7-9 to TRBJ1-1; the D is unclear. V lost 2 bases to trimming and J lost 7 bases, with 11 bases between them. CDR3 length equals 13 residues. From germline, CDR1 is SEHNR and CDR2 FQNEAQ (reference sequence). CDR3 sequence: CASSLLAGIEAFF. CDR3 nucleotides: TGTGCCAGCAGCTTATTAGCGGGGATTGAAGCTTTCTTT.

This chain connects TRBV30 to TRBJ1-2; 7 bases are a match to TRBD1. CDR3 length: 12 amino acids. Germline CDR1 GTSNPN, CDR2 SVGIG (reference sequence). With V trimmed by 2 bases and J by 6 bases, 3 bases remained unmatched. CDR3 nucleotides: TGTGCCTGGAGTCGGCAGGGGGATGGCTACACCTTC. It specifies CAWSRQGDGYTF.